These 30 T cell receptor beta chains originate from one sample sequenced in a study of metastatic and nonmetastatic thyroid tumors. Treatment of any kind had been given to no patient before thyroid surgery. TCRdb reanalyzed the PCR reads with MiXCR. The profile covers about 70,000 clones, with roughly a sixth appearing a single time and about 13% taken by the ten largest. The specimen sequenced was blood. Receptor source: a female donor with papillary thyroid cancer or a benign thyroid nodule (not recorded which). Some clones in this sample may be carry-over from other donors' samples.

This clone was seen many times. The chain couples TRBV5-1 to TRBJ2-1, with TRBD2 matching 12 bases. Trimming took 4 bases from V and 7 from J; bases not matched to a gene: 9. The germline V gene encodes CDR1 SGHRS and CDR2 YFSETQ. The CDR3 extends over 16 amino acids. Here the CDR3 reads CASSPGLAGSRNEQFF. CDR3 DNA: TGCGCCAGCAGCCCAGGACTAGCGGGATCGAGGAATGAGCAGTTCTTC.

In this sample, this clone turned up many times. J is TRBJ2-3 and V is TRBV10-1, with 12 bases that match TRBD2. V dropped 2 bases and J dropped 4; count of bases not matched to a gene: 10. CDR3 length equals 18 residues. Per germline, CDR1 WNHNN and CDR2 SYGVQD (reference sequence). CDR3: CASSEGLAGPNLPDTQYF. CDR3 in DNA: TGCGCCAGCAGTGAGGGACTAGCGGGACCTAATCTCCCAGATACGCAGTATTTT.

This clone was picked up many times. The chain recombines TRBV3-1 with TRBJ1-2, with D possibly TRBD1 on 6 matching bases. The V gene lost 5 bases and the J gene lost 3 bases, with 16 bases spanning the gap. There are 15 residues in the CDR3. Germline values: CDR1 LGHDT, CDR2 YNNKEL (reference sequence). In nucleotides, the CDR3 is TGTGCCAGCAGCTCCCCCGGGGGGGCGGACTATGGCTACACCTTC. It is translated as CASSSPGGADYGYTF.

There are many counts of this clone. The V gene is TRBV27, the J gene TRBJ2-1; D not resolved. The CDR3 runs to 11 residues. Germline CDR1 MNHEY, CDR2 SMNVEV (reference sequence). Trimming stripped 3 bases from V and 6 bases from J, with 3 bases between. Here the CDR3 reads CASSFSNEQFF. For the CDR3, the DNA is TGTGCCAGCAGTTTTAGCAATGAGCAGTTCTTC.

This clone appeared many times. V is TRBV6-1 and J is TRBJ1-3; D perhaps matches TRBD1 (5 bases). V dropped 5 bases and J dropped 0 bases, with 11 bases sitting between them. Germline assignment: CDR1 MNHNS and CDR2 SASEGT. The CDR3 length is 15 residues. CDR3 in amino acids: CASSSGDSSGNTIYF. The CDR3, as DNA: TGTGCCAGCAGTTCAGGAGACAGCTCTGGAAACACCATATATTTT.

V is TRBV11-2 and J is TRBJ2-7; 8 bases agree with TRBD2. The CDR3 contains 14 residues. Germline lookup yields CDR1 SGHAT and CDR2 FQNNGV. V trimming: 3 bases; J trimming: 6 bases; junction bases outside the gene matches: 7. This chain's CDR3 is CASSFSGLGSEQYF. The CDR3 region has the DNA TGTGCCAGCAGCTTTTCGGGACTAGGCAGCGAGCAGTACTTC.

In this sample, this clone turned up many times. CDR3 loop: CASLSTGSSYNEQFF. In nucleotides, the CDR3 is TGTGCCAGCCTCTCGACTGGAAGCTCCTACAATGAGCAGTTCTTC. This chain joins TRBV28 and TRBJ2-1; no clear D. Trimming cost V 8 bases and J 0 bases, with 14 bases left between them. The CDR3 contains 15 residues. Germline CDR1 is MDHEN and CDR2 is SYDVKM.

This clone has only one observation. The CDR3 region is CSARVLLAGGNEQFF. The CDR3 nucleotides read TGCAGTGCTAGAGTTCTCCTAGCGGGAGGGAATGAGCAGTTCTTC. This rearrangement joins TRBV20-1 to TRBJ2-1; the match to TRBD2 covers 12 bases. V dropped 1 base and J dropped 7; count of bases not matched to a gene: 5. CDR3 length: 15 residues. Germline CDR1 and CDR2: DFQATT and SNEGSKA (reference sequence).

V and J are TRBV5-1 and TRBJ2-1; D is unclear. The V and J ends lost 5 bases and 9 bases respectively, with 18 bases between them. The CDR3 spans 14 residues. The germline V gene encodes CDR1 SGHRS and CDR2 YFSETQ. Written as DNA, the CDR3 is TGCGCCAGCAGTAGAACGGCGAGGCTTCCTGAGCAGTTCTTC. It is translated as CASSRTARLPEQFF.

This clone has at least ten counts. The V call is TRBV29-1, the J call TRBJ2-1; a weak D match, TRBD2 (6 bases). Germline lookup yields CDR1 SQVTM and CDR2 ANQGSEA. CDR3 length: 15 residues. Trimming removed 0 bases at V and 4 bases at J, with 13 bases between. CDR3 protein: CSVEDQGREYNEQFF. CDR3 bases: TGCAGCGTTGAAGATCAGGGTCGGGAGTACAATGAGCAGTTCTTC.

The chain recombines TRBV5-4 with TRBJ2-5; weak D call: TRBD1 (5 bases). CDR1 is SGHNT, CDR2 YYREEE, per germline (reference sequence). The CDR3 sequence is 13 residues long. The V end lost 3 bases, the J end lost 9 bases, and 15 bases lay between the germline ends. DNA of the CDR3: TGTGCCAGCAGCTCCCAGGGCTACCAGGCCCAGTACTTC. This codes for CASSSQGYQAQYF.

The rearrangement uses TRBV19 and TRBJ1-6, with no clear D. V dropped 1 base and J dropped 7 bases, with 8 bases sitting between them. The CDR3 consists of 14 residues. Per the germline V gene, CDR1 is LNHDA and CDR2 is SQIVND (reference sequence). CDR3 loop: CASSIAGGNSPLHF. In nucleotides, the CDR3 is TGTGCCAGTAGTATAGCAGGAGGCAATTCACCCCTCCACTTT.

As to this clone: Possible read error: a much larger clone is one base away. The chain's CDR3 is CSARQQPRGGNQPRHF. As DNA, the CDR3 is TGCAGTGCTAGACAACAGCCGAGGGGGGGCAATCAGCCCCGGCATTTT. The V gene is TRBV20-1, the J gene TRBJ1-5; tentatively, D is TRBD1 (6 bases). The CDR3 runs to 16 residues. Germline lookup yields CDR1 DFQATT and CDR2 SNEGSKA (reference sequence).

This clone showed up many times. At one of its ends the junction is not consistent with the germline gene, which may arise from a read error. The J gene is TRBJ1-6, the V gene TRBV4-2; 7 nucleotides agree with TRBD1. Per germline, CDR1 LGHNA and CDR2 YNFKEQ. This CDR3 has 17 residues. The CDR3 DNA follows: TGTGCCGGCAGCCAAGGACAAACAGGGGTGGGGAATTCACCCCTCCACTTT. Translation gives CAGSQGQTGVGNSPLHF.

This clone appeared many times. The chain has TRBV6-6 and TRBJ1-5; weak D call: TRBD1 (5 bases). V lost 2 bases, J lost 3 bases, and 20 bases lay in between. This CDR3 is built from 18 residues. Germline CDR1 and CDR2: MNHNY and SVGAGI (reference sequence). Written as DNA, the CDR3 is TGTGCCAGCAGTTACCGGCAGCTGGGGGTGAGGTTCAATCAGCCCCAGCATTTT. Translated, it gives CASSYRQLGVRFNQPQHF.

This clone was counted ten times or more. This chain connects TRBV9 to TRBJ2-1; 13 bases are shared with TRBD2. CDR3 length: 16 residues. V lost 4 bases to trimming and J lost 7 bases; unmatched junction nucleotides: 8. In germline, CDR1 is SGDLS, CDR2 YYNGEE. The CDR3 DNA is TGTGCCAGCAGCTTCGAGACTAGCGGGAGGAGGAATGAGCAGTTCTTC. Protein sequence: CASSFETSGRRNEQFF.

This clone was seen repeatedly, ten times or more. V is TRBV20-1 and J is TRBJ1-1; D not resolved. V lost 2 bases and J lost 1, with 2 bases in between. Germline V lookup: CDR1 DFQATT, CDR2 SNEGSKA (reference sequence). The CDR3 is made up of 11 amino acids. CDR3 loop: CSARKNTEAFF. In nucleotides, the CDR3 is TGCAGTGCTAGAAAGAACACTGAAGCTTTCTTT.

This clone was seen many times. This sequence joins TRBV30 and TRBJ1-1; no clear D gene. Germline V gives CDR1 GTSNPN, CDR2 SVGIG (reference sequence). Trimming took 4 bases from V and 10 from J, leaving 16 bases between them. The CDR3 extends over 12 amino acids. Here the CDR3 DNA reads TGTGCCTGGATCCTCCCCTCTCGGGTAGCTTTCTTT. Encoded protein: CAWILPSRVAFF.

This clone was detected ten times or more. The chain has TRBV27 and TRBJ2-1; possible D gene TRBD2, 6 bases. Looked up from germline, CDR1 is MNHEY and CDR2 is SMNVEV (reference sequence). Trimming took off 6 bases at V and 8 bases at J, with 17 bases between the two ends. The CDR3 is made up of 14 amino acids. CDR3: CASRGAGLVHEQFF. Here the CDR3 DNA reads TGTGCCAGCAGAGGGGCGGGATTGGTTCATGAGCAGTTCTTC.

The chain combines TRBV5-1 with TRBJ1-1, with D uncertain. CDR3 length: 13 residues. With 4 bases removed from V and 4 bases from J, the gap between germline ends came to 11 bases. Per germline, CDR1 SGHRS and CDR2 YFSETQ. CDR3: CASSPPGSTEAFF. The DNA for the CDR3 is TGCGCCAGCAGCCCGCCGGGGAGCACTGAAGCTTTCTTT.

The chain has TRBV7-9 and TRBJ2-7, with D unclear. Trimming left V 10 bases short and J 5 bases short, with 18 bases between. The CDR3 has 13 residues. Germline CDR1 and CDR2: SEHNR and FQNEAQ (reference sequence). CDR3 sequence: CANRPPPFNEQYF. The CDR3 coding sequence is TGTGCCAACAGACCACCCCCATTCAACGAGCAGTACTTC.

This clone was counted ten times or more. CDR3 in amino acids: CASSSDPGLDEQYF. In DNA form, the CDR3 reads TGTGCCAGCAGTTCAGATCCGGGACTAGACGAGCAGTACTTC. The chain combines TRBV6-1 with TRBJ2-7; 8 bases map to TRBD2. The germline CDR1 and CDR2 sequences are MNHNS and SASEGT. There are 14 residues in the CDR3. V shed 5 bases and J 5 bases; nucleotides not matched to a gene: 8.

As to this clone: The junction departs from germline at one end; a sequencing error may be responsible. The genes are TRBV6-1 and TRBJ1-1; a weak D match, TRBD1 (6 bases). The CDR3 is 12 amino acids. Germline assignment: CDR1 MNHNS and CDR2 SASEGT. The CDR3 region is CSSSNRAGGVFF. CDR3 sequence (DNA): TGTTCCAGCAGTAACAGGGCCGGGGGAGTTTTCTTT.

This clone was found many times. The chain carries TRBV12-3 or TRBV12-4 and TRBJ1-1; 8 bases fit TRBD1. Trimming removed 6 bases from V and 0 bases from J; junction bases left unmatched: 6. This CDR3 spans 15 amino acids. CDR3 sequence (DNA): TGTGCCAGCAGCTGGACAGGGACTCTGAACACTGAAGCTTTCTTT. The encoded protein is CASSWTGTLNTEAFF.

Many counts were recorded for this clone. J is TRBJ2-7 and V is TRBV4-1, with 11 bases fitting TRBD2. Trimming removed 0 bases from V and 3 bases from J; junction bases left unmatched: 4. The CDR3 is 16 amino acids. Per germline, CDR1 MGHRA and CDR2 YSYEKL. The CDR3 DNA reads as TGCGCCAGCAGCCAAGACTCCGGGACTAGCGGCTACGAGCAGTACTTC. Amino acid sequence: CASSQDSGTSGYEQYF.

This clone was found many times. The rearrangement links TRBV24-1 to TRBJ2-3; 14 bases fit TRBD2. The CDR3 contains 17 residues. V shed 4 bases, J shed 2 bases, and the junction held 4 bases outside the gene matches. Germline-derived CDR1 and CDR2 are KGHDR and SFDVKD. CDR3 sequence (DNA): TGTGCCACCAGTGAACTGACTAGCGGGAGGGACACAGATACGCAGTATTTT. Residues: CATSELTSGRDTDTQYF.

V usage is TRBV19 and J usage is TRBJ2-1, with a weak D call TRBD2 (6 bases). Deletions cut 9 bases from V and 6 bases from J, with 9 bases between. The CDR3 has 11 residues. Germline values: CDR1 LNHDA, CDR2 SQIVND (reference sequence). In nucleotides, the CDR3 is TGTGCCAGCACCGGGGGCAATGAGCAGTTCTTC. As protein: CASTGGNEQFF.

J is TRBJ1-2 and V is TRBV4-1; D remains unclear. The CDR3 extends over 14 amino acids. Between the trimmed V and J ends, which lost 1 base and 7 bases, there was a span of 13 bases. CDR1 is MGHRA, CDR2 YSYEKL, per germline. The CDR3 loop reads CASSQGGLIAGYTF. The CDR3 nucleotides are TGCGCCAGCAGCCAAGGCGGTTTGATAGCTGGCTACACCTTC.

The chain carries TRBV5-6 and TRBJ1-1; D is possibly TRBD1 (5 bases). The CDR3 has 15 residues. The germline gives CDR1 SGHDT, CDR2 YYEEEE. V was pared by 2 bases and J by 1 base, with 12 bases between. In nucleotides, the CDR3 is TGTGCCAGCAGCTTCGGGGGGGTGAGGAACACTGAAGCTTTCTTT. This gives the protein CASSFGGVRNTEAFF.

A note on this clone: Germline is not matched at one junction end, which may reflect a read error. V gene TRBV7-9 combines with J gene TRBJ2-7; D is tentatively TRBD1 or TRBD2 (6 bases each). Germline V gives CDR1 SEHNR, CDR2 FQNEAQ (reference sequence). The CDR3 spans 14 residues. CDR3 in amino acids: CASSLEGGGYEQHF. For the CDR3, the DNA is TGTGCCAGCAGCTTAGAGGGGGGAGGCTACGAGCAGCACTTC.